This T cell receptor beta chain derives from a study of control samples from healthy donors and cancer patients. Only in-frame clones appear in the TCRdb table, and some are missing; sequencing was by immunoSEQ multiplex PCR. The repertoire has some 11,000 clones, approximately 93% of them found once; the top ten carry 27%. Sequenced sample: PBMCs. The sequence was collected from a man aged 65 to 85 with head and neck cancer.

DNA of the CDR3: TGTGCCAGCAGTTACCTGACAGCTTCACCCCTCCACTTT. Amino acids: CASSYLTASPLHF. This chain joins TRBV6-5 and TRBJ1-6, with TRBD1 as a possible D gene (5 bases). Trimming removed 2 bases from V and 9 bases from J, with 8 bases in between. The CDR3 runs to 13 residues. From germline, CDR1 is MNHEY and CDR2 SVGAGI.